This is a list of T cell receptor beta chains from one sample in a study of post-analysis software for immune sequencing data. One entry per CDR3 protein, called by TCRdb with MiXCR from the PCR reads. The table records 350,000 to 450,000 distinct CDR3 sequences, less than 40% of them present only once. Sequenced sample: blood. The receptors here all came from a girl under 18 with multiple sclerosis. The CDR3 runs from the conserved cysteine through the conserved F or W. A D gene is named only where the DNA matches it firmly. Some rows mark clone size as missing; the rest say once, few, many or name a class of expanded clone.

abundance,d_gene,len,j_gene,v_gene,CDR3aa,CDR3nt
-,TRBD1,15,TRBJ2-7,TRBV6-2/TRBV6-3,CASREGQVLTYEQYF,TGTGCCAGCAGAGAAGGACAGGTCCTTACCTACGAGCAGTACTTC
-,TRBD1,17,TRBJ2-5,TRBV5-1,CANLRDRGTHDQETQYF,TGCGCCAACCTACGGGACAGGGGGACACACGACCAAGAGACCCAGTACTTC
-,-,14,TRBJ2-1,TRBV18,CASSPRGPGDEQFF,TGTGCCAGCTCACCAAGAGGCCCGGGAGATGAGCAGTTCTTC
-,-,16,TRBJ1-5,TRBV7-6,CASSPLCGTNNQPQHF,TGTGCCAGCAGCCCCCTGTGCGGGACTAACAATCAGCCCCAGCATTTT
-,-,16,TRBJ1-3,TRBV7-2,CASSSQQVLSGNTIYF,TGTGCCAGCAGCTCTCAACAGGTTCTCTCTGGAAACACCATATATTTT
-,TRBD2,20,TRBJ2-7,TRBV4-1,CASSQDTRASGGVLSYEQYF,TGCGCCAGCAGCCAAGATACCCGGGCTAGCGGGGGGGTCCTCTCCTACGAGCAGTACTTC
-,-,13,TRBJ2-7,TRBV6-4,CASSDPRVCEQYF,TGTGCCAGCAGTGACCCCCGCGTTTGCGAGCAGTACTTC
-,-,14,TRBJ2-7,TRBV6-6,CASNKQGGSYEQYF,TGTGCCAGCAATAAACAGGGCGGCTCCTACGAGCAGTACTTC
-,-,15,TRBJ2-5,TRBV11-2,CASSLGVLLRETQYF,TGTGCCAGCAGCTTAGGCGTCTTACTAAGGGAGACCCAGTACTTC
-,-,12,TRBJ1-5,TRBV29-1,CSVEESDQPQHF,TGCAGCGTTGAAGAGTCGGATCAGCCCCAGCATTTT
-,-,15,TRBJ2-7,TRBV6-2/TRBV6-3,CASSYGDILSYEQYF,TGTGCCAGCAGTTACGGGGACATCCTGTCCTACGAGCAGTACTTC
-,TRBD1,16,TRBJ1-1,TRBV6-6,CASSWGQGPGRTEAFF,TGTGCCAGCAGTTGGGGACAGGGGCCAGGAAGGACTGAAGCTTTCTTT
-,TRBD1,14,TRBJ1-2,TRBV3-1,CASSFSAGGSRDTF,TGTGCCAGCAGCTTTTCGGCAGGGGGGTCTAGAGACACCTTC
few,-,13,TRBJ1-5,TRBV6-5,CASSLTPVKPQHF,TGTGCCAGCAGTTTGACGCCTGTAAAGCCCCAGCATTTT
-,TRBD1,14,TRBJ1-2,TRBV6-6,CASIQGQGNYGYTF,TGTGCCAGCATACAAGGACAGGGGAACTATGGCTACACCTTC
-,-,15,TRBJ2-5,TRBV29-1,CSVGWGSGGTETQYF,TGCAGCGTTGGGTGGGGGAGCGGCGGGACGGAGACCCAGTACTTC
-,-,14,TRBJ2-5,TRBV11-2,CASSLEGLTVTQYF,TGTGCCAGCAGCTTAGAGGGCCTCACAGTGACCCAGTACTTC
once,TRBD1,16,TRBJ2-5,TRBV29-1,CSVDEVPGQGTETQYF,TGCAGCGTTGACGAGGTGCCCGGACAGGGCACGGAGACCCAGTACTTC
-,-,16,TRBJ1-5,TRBV4-1,CASSQAPGYSNQPQHF,TGCGCCAGCAGCCAAGCTCCCGGTTATAGCAATCAGCCCCAGCATTTT
-,-,14,TRBJ2-7,TRBV29-1,CSVEGLGTDYEQYF,TGCAGCGTGGAGGGCCTCGGGACAGACTACGAGCAGTACTTC
few,TRBD1,14,TRBJ2-7,TRBV6-5,CASSPRQGMNEQYF,TGTGCCAGCAGCCCACGACAGGGGATGAACGAGCAGTACTTC
-,-,16,TRBJ2-1,TRBV20-1,CSARDYGVETYNEQFF,TGCAGTGCTAGAGATTACGGTGTGGAGACTTACAATGAGCAGTTCTTC
-,-,16,TRBJ1-5,TRBV19,CASSIEWSGGNQPQHF,TGTGCCAGTAGTATAGAGTGGAGTGGGGGCAATCAGCCCCAGCATTTT
once,-,14,TRBJ2-3,TRBV29-1,CGVEDQLATDTQYF,TGCGGCGTTGAAGATCAACTAGCCACAGATACGCAGTATTTT
few,-,11,TRBJ1-1,TRBV29-1,CSVEARGLAFF,TGCAGCGTTGAGGCGAGGGGCCTAGCTTTCTTT
-,TRBD1,16,TRBJ1-3,TRBV12-3/TRBV12-4,CASSPGQERLQNTIYF,TGTGCCAGCAGTCCAGGACAGGAGAGATTACAAAACACCATATATTTT